The sequence of this T cell receptor (beta chain) was determined in a study of glioma-infiltrating T cells after dendritic cell vaccination. Across the whole study: Autologous tumor lysate-pulsed dendritic cell vaccination was given between the early 2000s and the early 2010s.

Produced via immunoSEQ multiplex PCR; TCRdb's table is partial and in-frame only. The sample includes about 110,000 clones, around 91% of them seen just once. CDR3 length: 13 amino acids. Trimming took 1 base from V and 7 from J, leaving 8 bases between them. Germline lookup yields CDR1 SGHRS and CDR2 YFSETQ. Time point specified: after dendritic cell vaccination, including at tumor progression/relapse. Study-level findings and limits: Survival was not directly related to TCR clonality in these patients.

A word on this clone: Its antigen is unknown.

The TCR originated in a human donor with glioblastoma. The sample here was blood, taken after dendritic cell vaccination. The chain has TRBV5-1 and TRBJ1-4; D remains unclear. This CDR3 reads CASSLQAGEKLFF. CDR3 nucleotides: TGCGCCAGCAGCTTGCAGGCGGGTGAAAAACTGTTTTTT.